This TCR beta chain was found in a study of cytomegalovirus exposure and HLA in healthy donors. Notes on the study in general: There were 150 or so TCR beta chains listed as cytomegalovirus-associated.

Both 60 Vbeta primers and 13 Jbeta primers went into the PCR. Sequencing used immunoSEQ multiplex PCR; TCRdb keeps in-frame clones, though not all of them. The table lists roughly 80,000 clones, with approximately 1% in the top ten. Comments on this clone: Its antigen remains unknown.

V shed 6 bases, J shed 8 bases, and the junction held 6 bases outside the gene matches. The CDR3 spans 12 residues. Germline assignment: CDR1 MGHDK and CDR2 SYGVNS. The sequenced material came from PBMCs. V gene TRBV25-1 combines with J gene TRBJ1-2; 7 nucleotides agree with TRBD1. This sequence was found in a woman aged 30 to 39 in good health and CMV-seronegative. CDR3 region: CASSRDSKGYTF. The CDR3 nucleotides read TGTGCCAGCAGCCGGGACAGTAAGGGCTACACCTTC.